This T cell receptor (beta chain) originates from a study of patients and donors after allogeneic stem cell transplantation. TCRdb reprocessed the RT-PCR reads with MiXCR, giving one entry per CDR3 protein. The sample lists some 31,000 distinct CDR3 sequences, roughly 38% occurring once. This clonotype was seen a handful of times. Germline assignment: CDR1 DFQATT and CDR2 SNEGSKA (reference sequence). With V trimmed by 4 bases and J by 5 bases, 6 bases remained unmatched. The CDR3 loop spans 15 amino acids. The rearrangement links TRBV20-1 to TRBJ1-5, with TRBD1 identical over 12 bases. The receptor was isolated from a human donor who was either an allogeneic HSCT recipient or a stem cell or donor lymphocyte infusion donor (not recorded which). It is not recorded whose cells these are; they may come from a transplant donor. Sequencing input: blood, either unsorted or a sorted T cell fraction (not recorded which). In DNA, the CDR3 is TGCAGTGCTACTGGGACAGGGGGCGACGATCAGCCCCAGCATTTT. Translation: CSATGTGGDDQPQHF.